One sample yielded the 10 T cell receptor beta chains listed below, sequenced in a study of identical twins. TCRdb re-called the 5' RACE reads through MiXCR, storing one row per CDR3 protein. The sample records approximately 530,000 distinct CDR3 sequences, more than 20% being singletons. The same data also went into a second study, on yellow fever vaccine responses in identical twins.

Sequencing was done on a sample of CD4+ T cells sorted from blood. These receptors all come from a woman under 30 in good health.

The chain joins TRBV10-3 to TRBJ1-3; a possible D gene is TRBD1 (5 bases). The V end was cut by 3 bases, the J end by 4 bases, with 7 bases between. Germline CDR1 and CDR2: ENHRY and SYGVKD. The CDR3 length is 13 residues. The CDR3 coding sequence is TGTGCCATCAGTGACAGGGCCGGAAACACCATATATTTT. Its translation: CAISDRAGNTIYF.

CDR3 protein: CATSDPEWGAPNTQYF. DNA of the CDR3: TGTGCCACCAGTGATCCTGAGTGGGGGGCGCCGAATACGCAGTATTTT. The chain has TRBV24-1 and TRBJ2-3; D possibly uses TRBD1 or TRBD2 (6 bases each). V was pared by 3 bases and J by 7 bases, with 19 bases between. The CDR3 contains 16 residues. Germline V lookup: CDR1 KGHDR, CDR2 SFDVKD.

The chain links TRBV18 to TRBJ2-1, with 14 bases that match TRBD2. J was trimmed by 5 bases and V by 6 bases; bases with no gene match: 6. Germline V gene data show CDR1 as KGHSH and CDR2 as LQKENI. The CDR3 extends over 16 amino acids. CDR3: CASSIPGLAGDNEQFF. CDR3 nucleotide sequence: TGTGCCAGCTCTATACCGGGACTAGCGGGAGACAATGAGCAGTTCTTC. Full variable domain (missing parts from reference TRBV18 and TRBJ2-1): NAGVMQNPRHLVRRRGQEARLRCSPMKGHSHVYWYRQLPEEGLKFMVYLQKENIIDESGMPKERFSAEFPKEGPSILRIQQVVRGDSAAYFCASSIPGLAGDNEQFFGPGTRLTVL.

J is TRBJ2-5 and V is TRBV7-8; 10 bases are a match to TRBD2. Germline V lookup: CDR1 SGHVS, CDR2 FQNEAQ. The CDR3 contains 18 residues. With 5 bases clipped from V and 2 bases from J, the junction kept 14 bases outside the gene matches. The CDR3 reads CASSAGLATSRLQETQYF. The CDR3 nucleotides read TGTGCCAGCAGCGCGGGACTAGCGACCTCTCGATTACAAGAGACCCAGTACTTC.

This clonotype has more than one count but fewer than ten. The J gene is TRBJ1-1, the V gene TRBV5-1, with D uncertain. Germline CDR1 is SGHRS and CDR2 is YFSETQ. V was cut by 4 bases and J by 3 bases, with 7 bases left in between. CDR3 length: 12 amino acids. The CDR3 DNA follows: TGCGCCAGCAGCGGACCATACACTGAAGCTTTCTTT. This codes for CASSGPYTEAFF.

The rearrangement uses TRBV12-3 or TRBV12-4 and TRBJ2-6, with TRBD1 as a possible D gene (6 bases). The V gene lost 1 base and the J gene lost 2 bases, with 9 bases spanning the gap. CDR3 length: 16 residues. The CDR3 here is CASSLGGGTGANVLTF. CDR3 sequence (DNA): TGTGCCAGCAGTTTAGGAGGGGGTACTGGGGCCAACGTCCTGACTTTC.

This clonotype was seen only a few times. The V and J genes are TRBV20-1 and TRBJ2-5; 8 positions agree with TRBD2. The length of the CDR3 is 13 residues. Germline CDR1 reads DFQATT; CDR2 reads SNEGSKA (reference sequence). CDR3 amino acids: CTPIRGGYETQYF. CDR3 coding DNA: TGCACCCCAATCCGGGGGGGCTATGAGACCCAGTACTTC.

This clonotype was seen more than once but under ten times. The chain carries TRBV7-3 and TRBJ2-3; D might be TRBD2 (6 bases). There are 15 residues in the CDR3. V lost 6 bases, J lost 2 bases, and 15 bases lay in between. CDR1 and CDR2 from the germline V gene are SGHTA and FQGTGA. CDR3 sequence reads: CASRRAGTLTDTQYF. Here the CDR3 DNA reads TGTGCCAGCAGGCGAGCGGGTACCCTCACAGATACGCAGTATTTT. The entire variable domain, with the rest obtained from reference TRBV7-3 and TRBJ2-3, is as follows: GAGVSQTPSNKVTEKGKYVELRCDPISGHTALYWYRQSLGQGPEFLIYFQGTGAADDSGLPNDRFFAVRPEGSVSTLKIQRTERGDSAVYLCASRRAGTLTDTQYFGPGTRLTVL.

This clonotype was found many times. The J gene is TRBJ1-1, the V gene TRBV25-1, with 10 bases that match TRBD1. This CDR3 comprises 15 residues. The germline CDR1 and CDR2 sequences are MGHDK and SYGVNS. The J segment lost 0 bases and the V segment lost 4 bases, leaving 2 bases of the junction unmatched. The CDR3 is CASSGTGGMNTEAFF. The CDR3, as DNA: TGTGCCAGCAGTGGGACAGGGGGAATGAACACTGAAGCTTTCTTT. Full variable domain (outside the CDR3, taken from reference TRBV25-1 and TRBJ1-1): EADIYQTPRYLVIGTGKKITLECSQTMGHDKMYWYQQDPGMELHLIHYSYGVNSTEKGDLSSESTVSRIRTEHFPLTLESARPSHTSQYLCASSGTGGMNTEAFFGQGTRLTVV.

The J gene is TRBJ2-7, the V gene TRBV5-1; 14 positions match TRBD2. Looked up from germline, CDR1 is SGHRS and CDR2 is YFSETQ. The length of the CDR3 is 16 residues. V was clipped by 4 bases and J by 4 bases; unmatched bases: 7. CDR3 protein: CASSDRTSGRLYEQYF. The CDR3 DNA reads TGCGCCAGCAGCGATCGGACTAGCGGGAGGTTATACGAGCAGTACTTC.